The present T cell receptor (beta chain) was sequenced within a study of CD8+CD57+ T cells in acquired aplastic anemia. In the study overall: Sorted CD4+ and CD8+ cells gave an average of approximately 3 ug of DNA.

Profiling of TCR beta VDJ combinations and CDR3 sequences used genomic DNA as template. MiXCR, run by TCRdb on the reads, gives a single entry per CDR3 protein. The profile covers roughly 80,000 distinct CDR3 sequences, with roughly three quarters appearing a single time and 80% to 90% taken by the ten largest. All sequencing subjects had displayed CD8+CD57+ cell expansion on flow cytometry. All patients were therapy-naive when blood was sampled. Study results and limitations: Patients had around 30 CD8+ CDR3 sequences in common with controls (the shared set).

The sample holds one count of this clonotype. Its antigen remains unidentified. Germline V gene data show CDR1 as LGHNT and CDR2 as FRNRAP. This CDR3 contains 15 residues. Trimming cost V 5 bases and J 2 bases; bases outside gene matches: 8. What was sequenced was sorted CD4+, CD8+, or CD8+CD57+ T cells (not recorded which) from PBMCs. The gene calls are TRBV12-5 and TRBJ2-5; 7 positions match TRBD1. The receptor's source is a human donor with aplastic anemia. CDR3 in DNA: TGTGCTAGTGGTCCCCGGCGACAGGGTCAAGAGACCCAGTACTTC. This sequence encodes CASGPRRQGQETQYF. Full variable domain (outside the CDR3, taken from reference TRBV12-5 and TRBJ2-5): DARVTQTPRHKVTEMGQEVTMRCQPILGHNTVFWYRQTMMQGLELLAYFRNRAPLDDSGMPKDRFSAEMPDATLATLKIQPSEPRDSAVYFCASGPRRQGQETQYFGPGTRLLVL.